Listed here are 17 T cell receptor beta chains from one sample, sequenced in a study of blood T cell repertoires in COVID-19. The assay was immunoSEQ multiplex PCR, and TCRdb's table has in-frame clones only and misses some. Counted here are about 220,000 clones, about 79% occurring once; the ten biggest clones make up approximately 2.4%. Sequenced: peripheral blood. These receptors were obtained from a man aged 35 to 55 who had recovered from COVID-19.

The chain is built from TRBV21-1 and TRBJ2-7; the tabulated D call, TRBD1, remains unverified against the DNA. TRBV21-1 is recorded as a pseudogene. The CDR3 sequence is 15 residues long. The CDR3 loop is CASSPDGAGYYEQYF. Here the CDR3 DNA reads TGTGCCAGCAGCCCAGATGGGGCCGGTTACTACGAGCAGTACTTC.

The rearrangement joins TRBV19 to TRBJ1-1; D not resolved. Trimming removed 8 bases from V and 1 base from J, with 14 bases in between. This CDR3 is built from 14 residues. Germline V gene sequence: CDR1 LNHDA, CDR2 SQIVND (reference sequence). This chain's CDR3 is CASAPVGANTEAFF. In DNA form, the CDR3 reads TGTGCCAGTGCCCCGGTGGGAGCGAACACTGAAGCTTTCTTT.

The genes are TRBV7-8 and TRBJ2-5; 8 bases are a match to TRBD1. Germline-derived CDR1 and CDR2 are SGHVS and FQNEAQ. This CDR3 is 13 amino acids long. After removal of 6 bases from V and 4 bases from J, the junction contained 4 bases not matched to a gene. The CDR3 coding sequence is TGTGCCAGCAGTCGTGACAGGGGAGAGACCCAGTACTTC. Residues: CASSRDRGETQYF.

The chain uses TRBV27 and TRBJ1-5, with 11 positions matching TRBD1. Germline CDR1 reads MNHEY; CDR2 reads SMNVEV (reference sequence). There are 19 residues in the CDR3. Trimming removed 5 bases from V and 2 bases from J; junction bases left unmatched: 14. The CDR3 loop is CASSQLSGTGGWRNQPQHF. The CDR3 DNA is TGTGCCAGCAGTCAACTCTCCGGGACAGGGGGTTGGCGCAATCAGCCCCAGCATTTT.

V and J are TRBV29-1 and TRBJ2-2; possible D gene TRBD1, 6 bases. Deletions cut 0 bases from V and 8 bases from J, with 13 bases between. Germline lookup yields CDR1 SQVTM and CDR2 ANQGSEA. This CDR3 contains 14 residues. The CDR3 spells CSVEDLSRGGELFF. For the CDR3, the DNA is TGCAGCGTTGAAGACCTGAGTAGGGGGGGGGAGCTGTTTTTT.

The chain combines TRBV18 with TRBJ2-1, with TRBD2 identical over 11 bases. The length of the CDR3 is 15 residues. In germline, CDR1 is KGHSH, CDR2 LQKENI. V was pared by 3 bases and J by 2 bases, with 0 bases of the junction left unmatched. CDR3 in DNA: TGTGCCAGCTCACCGGGACTAGCGGCCTACAATGAGCAGTTCTTC. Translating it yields CASSPGLAAYNEQFF.

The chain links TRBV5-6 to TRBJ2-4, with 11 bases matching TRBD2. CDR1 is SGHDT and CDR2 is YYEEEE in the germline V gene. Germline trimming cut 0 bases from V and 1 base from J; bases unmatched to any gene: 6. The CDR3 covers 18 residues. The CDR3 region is CASSLVSGGVGAKNIQYF. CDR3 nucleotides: TGTGCCAGCAGCTTGGTTAGCGGGGGGGTTGGTGCCAAAAACATTCAGTACTTC.

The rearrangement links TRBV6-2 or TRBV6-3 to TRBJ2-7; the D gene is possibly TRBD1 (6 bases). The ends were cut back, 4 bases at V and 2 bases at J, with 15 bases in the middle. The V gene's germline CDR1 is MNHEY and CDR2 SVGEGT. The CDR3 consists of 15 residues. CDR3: CASSLSRTATYEQYF. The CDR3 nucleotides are TGTGCCAGCAGTTTATCCCGGACAGCTACCTACGAGCAGTACTTC.

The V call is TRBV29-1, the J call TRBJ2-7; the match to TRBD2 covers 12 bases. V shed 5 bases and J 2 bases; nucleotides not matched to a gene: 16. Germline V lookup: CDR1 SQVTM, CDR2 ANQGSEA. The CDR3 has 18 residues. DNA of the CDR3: TGCAGCGTTAAAAACAAGGGAGGACTAGCGGGGACTGCCTACGAGCAGTACTTC. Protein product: CSVKNKGGLAGTAYEQYF.

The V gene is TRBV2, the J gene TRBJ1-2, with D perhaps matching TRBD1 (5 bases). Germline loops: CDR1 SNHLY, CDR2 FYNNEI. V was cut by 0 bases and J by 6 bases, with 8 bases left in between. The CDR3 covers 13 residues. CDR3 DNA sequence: TGTGCCAGCAGTGAAGCCCCGACAGATGGCTACACCTTC. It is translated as CASSEAPTDGYTF.

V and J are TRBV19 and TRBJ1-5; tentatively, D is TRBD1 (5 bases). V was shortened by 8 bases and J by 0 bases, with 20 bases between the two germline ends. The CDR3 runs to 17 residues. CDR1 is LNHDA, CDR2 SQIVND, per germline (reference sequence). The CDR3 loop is CASGGGTEAYSNQPQHF. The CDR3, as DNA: TGTGCCAGTGGCGGCGGGACGGAAGCCTATAGCAATCAGCCCCAGCATTTT.

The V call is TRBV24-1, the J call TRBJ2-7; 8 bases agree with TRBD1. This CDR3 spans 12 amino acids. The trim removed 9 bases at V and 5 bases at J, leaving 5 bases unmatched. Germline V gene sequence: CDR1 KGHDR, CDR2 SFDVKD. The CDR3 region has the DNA TGTGCCACCGCAAACAGGGGGGACGAGCAGTACTTC. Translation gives CATANRGDEQYF.

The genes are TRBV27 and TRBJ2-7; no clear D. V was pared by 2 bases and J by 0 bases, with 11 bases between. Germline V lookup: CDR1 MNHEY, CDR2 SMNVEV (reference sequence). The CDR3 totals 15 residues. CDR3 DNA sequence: TGTGCCAGCAGTTTAGGGCAGCTGAGCTCCTACGAGCAGTACTTC. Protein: CASSLGQLSSYEQYF.

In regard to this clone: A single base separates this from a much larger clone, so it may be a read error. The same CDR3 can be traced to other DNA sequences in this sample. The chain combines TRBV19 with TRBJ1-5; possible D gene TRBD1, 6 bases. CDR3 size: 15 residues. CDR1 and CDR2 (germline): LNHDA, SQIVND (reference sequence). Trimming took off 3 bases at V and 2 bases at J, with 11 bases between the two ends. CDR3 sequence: CASSMVPGGNQPQHF. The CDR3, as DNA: TGTGCCAGTAGTATGGTCCCAGGGGGCAATCAGCCCCAGCATTTT.

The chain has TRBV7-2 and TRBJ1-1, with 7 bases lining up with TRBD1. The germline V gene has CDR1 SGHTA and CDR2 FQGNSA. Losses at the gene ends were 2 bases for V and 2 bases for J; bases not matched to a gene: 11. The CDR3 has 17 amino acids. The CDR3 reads CASSLPIRTGINTEAFF. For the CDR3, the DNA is TGTGCCAGCAGCTTACCAATAAGGACAGGAATTAACACTGAAGCTTTCTTT. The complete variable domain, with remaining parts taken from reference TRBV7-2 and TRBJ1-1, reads GAGVSQSPSNKVTEKGKDVELRCDPISGHTALYWYRQSLGQGLEFLIYFQGNSAPDKSGLPSDRFSAERTGGSVSTLTIQRTQQEDSAVYLCASSLPIRTGINTEAFFGQGTRLTVV.

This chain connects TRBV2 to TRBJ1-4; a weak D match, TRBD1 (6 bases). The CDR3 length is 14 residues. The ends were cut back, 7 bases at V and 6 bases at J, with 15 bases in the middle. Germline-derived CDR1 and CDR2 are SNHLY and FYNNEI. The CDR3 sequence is CASTRRTVYEKLFF. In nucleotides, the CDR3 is TGTGCCAGCACAAGGAGGACAGTTTATGAAAAACTGTTTTTT.

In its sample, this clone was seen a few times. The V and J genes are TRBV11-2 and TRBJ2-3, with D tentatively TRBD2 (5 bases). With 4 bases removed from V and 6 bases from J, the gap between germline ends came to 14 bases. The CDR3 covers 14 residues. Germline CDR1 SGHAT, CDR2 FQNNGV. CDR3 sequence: CASSSDYLRDTQYF. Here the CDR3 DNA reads TGTGCCAGCAGCTCCGACTATCTAAGGGATACGCAGTATTTT.